These 27 T cell receptor beta chains originate from one sample sequenced in a study of T-cell memory formation after mild COVID-19. TCRdb independently ran MiXCR on the 5' RACE reads; one entry per CDR3 protein. The table has about 290,000 distinct CDR3 sequences, 15% to 20% seen once. Sequencing used PBMCs or a T cell subset sorted from them (not recorded which). Receptor source: a man younger than 35 who had mild COVID-19 (a few samples of this study predate the infection). Cell type and time point are not known.

This chain joins TRBV4-1 and TRBJ1-5; possibly TRBD1 for D (5 bases). In germline, CDR1 is MGHRA, CDR2 YSYEKL. The CDR3 contains 13 residues. Trimming took 6 bases from V and 7 from J, leaving 13 bases between them. The CDR3 DNA reads as TGCGCCAGCAGTATCCAGGGTTTGCAGCCCCAGCATTTT. It codes for CASSIQGLQPQHF.

There are many counts of this clonotype. The CDR3 region has the DNA TGTGCCAGCAGCTCTACCAGAGCTTGGGAGACCCAGTACTTC. This encodes CASSSTRAWETQYF. The gene calls are TRBV7-2 and TRBJ2-5; D gene unclear. The length of the CDR3 is 14 residues. CDR1 and CDR2 (germline): SGHTA, FQGNSA. V gave up 4 bases and J gave up 5 bases, with 14 bases separating them.

The rearrangement joins TRBV7-2 to TRBJ2-5, with 7 bases aligning to TRBD1. V shed 6 bases, J shed 2 bases, and the junction held 9 bases outside the gene matches. CDR1 is SGHTA and CDR2 is FQGNSA in the germline V gene. This CDR3 region has 15 residues. This CDR3 reads CASSFFGTEQETQYF. CDR3 nucleotides: TGTGCCAGCAGTTTTTTCGGGACAGAACAAGAGACCCAGTACTTC.

J is TRBJ2-2 and V is TRBV23-1, with no clear D. TRBV23-1 is placed among ORFs of uncertain function. This CDR3 region has 17 residues. CDR3 loop: CETLRNRYFANTGELFF. The CDR3, as DNA: TGCGAAACCCTCCGGAACAGATACTTCGCGAACACCGGGGAGCTGTTTTTT.

V gene TRBV6-1 combines with J gene TRBJ2-1, with a weak D call TRBD2 (5 bases). Germline assignment: CDR1 MNHNS and CDR2 SASEGT. The CDR3 runs 14 residues. Trimming removed 1 base at V and 4 bases at J, with 8 bases between. CDR3: CASSEDGEYNEQFF. In nucleotides, the CDR3 is TGTGCCAGCAGTGAAGACGGGGAGTACAATGAGCAGTTCTTC.

This clonotype has ten or more counts. The CDR3 protein is CASSSAGGQGVLETQYF. The CDR3 DNA sequence: TGTGCCAGCAGCTCAGCGGGGGGCCAGGGGGTGTTAGAGACCCAGTACTTC. The V gene is TRBV7-8, the J gene TRBJ2-5; 9 bases are shared with TRBD2. CDR1 is SGHVS, CDR2 FQNEAQ, per germline. The CDR3 has 17 amino acids. Trimming removed 4 bases from V and 4 bases from J; junction bases left unmatched: 13.

This chain joins TRBV7-3 and TRBJ2-2, with D hard to call. The germline gives CDR1 SGHTA, CDR2 FQGTGA. The CDR3 contains 13 residues. The V gene lost 1 base and the J gene lost 5 bases, with 5 bases spanning the gap. The CDR3 region is CASSLIRTGELFF. The CDR3 nucleotides read TGTGCCAGCAGCTTAATTCGGACCGGGGAGCTGTTTTTT.

This chain connects TRBV27 to TRBJ1-5, with D possibly being TRBD1 (6 bases). Trimming took off 5 bases at V and 3 bases at J, with 11 bases between the two ends. Germline V lookup: CDR1 MNHEY, CDR2 SMNVEV (reference sequence). The CDR3 totals 14 residues. The CDR3 nucleotides read TGTGCCAGCAGTCCACAGGGCCCCAATCAGCCCCAGCATTTT. It yields the protein CASSPQGPNQPQHF.

V and J are TRBV12-5 and TRBJ2-3; weak D call: TRBD2 (5 bases). Germline CDR1 reads LGHNT; CDR2 reads FRNRAP. V lost 6 bases, J lost 6 bases, and 10 bases lay in between. The CDR3 is 12 amino acids. The CDR3 DNA reads as TGTGCTAGTGGATCCCCGGGGGATACGCAGTATTTT. Its translation: CASGSPGDTQYF.

The chain has TRBV7-6 and TRBJ2-3; a possible D gene is TRBD2 (7 bases). Germline V CDR1 and CDR2: SGHVS, FNYEAQ. V was clipped by 5 bases and J by 3 bases, with 18 bases between them. The CDR3 has 16 residues. Here the CDR3 DNA reads TGTGCCAGCAGCCCTAGTGCCGGGGGGCGGACAGATACGCAGTATTTT. Its protein product is CASSPSAGGRTDTQYF. Full variable domain (rest looked up from reference TRBV7-6 and TRBJ2-3): GAGVSQSPRYKVTKRGQDVALRCDPISGHVSLYWYRQALGQGPEFLTYFNYEAQQDKSGLPNDRFSAERPEGSISTLTIQRTEQRDSAMYRCASSPSAGGRTDTQYFGPGTRLTVL.

The rearrangement joins TRBV6-2 or TRBV6-3 to TRBJ1-5; weak D call: TRBD1 (5 bases). Trimming removed 4 bases from V and 1 base from J, with 23 bases in between. The CDR3 runs 19 residues. Germline-derived CDR1 and CDR2 are MNHEY and SVGEGT. Written as DNA, the CDR3 is TGTGCCAGCAGTTTCAGTAAGGGCGGCAGGGCGAGAAGCAATCAGCCCCAGCATTTT. It translates to CASSFSKGGRARSNQPQHF.

As DNA, the CDR3 is TGCAGCGTTCACGGGCGCAATGAGCAGTTCTTC. Translation: CSVHGRNEQFF. The rearrangement links TRBV29-1 to TRBJ2-1, with D hard to call. The V end lost 5 bases, the J end lost 6 bases, and 8 bases lay between the germline ends. Germline CDR1 SQVTM, CDR2 ANQGSEA. CDR3 length: 11 amino acids.

At least ten counts were recorded for this clonotype. V is TRBV5-8 and J is TRBJ1-1; 7 bases align to TRBD1. CDR1 is SGHTS and CDR2 is YDEGEE in the germline V gene. This CDR3 has 16 residues. The V gene end was trimmed by 4 bases and the J gene end by 0 bases; junction bases not matched to a gene: 9. The CDR3 bases are TGTGCCAGCAGCATATACACAGGGGCCATGAACACTGAAGCTTTCTTT. Translating it yields CASSIYTGAMNTEAFF.

This clonotype was observed a few times. The chain has TRBV20-1 and TRBJ2-5; 11 bases are shared with TRBD2. With V trimmed by 5 bases and J by 4 bases, 3 bases remained unmatched. Germline V CDR1 and CDR2: DFQATT, SNEGSKA (reference sequence). This CDR3 has 13 residues. The CDR3 loop reads CSALAGGPETQYF. The CDR3 DNA is TGCAGTGCTTTAGCGGGGGGGCCAGAGACCCAGTACTTC.

This rearrangement joins TRBV20-1 to TRBJ1-4; D unclear. CDR1 DFQATT and CDR2 SNEGSKA come from the germline V gene (reference sequence). CDR3 size: 12 residues. Trimming cost V 3 bases and J 0 bases, with 2 bases left between them. CDR3 bases: TGCAGTGCTAGCACAACTAATGAAAAACTGTTTTTT. It encodes CSASTTNEKLFF.

This clonotype came up a few times. V and J are TRBV9 and TRBJ1-5; maybe TRBD1 (6 bases). CDR3 length: 14 amino acids. The V end was cut by 3 bases, the J end by 7 bases, with 14 bases between. Germline V gene sequence: CDR1 SGDLS, CDR2 YYNGEE. CDR3 loop: CASSATGIGQPQHF. Written as DNA, the CDR3 is TGTGCCAGCAGCGCCACAGGGATAGGCCAGCCCCAGCATTTT.

The chain's CDR3 is CASSPGGDGIYGYTF. In DNA form, the CDR3 reads TGTGCCAGCAGCCCAGGGGGGGACGGCATCTATGGCTACACCTTC. The genes are TRBV5-6 and TRBJ1-2; 7 bases align to TRBD1. The CDR3 spans 15 residues. Germline CDR1 SGHDT, CDR2 YYEEEE. Trimming at V came to 4 bases and at J to 4 bases, leaving 10 bases not matched to a gene.

The chain uses TRBV12-5 and TRBJ2-3; a weak D match, TRBD2 (5 bases). The length of the CDR3 is 13 residues. V was cut by 5 bases and J by 6 bases, with 12 bases left in between. Germline V gene lookup returns CDR1 LGHNT and CDR2 FRNRAP. The CDR3 is CASGPSPGDTQYF. For the CDR3, the DNA is TGTGCTAGTGGTCCCAGCCCGGGGGATACGCAGTATTTT.

This clonotype was seen at least ten times. The chain combines TRBV7-9 with TRBJ2-2; D is tentatively TRBD1 or TRBD2 (5 bases each). The germline V gene encodes CDR1 SEHNR and CDR2 FQNEAQ (reference sequence). V lost 6 bases to trimming and J lost 3 bases, with 17 bases between them. The CDR3 is made up of 16 amino acids. The chain's CDR3 is CASRAPRRGDTGELFF. Here the CDR3 DNA reads TGTGCCAGCAGGGCTCCGAGGAGAGGGGACACCGGGGAGCTGTTTTTT.

The chain is built from TRBV4-3 and TRBJ1-1; possible D gene TRBD1, 6 bases. Germline V gene lookup returns CDR1 LGHNA and CDR2 YSLEER. The CDR3 length is 15 residues. Deletions cut 0 bases from V and 1 base from J, with 9 bases between. The CDR3 DNA reads TGCGCCAGCAGCCAAGATGGGGGACAGAACACTGAAGCTTTCTTT. Translation: CASSQDGGQNTEAFF.

This clonotype was seen a handful of times. CDR3 nucleotides: TGTGCCAGCAGTTACCAATTGCGAGTCACAGATACGCAGTATTTT. Protein sequence: CASSYQLRVTDTQYF. This rearrangement joins TRBV6-6 to TRBJ2-3, with D hard to call. From germline, CDR1 is MNHNY and CDR2 SVGAGI (reference sequence). The CDR3 is 15 amino acids. Between the trimmed V and J ends, which lost 2 bases and 2 bases, there was a span of 11 bases.

V is TRBV7-2 and J is TRBJ2-3, with D perhaps TRBD2 (7 bases). CDR1 and CDR2 from the germline V gene are SGHTA and FQGNSA. With 5 bases removed from V and 5 bases from J, the gap between germline ends came to 17 bases. There are 15 residues in the CDR3. DNA of the CDR3: TGTGCCAGCAGCCGAACGGGGGGCGGAGGAGATACGCAGTATTTT. Its translation: CASSRTGGGGDTQYF.

This clonotype was seen only a few times. The CDR3 reads CASSSPGAGEANEQFF. DNA for the CDR3: TGTGCCAGCAGCTCCCCCGGGGCAGGGGAAGCGAATGAGCAGTTCTTC. The chain uses TRBV7-8 and TRBJ2-1, with D perhaps TRBD1 (6 bases). The CDR3 covers 16 residues. Germline assignment: CDR1 SGHVS and CDR2 FQNEAQ. Trimming took off 4 bases at V and 7 bases at J, with 20 bases between the two ends.

The chain joins TRBV25-1 to TRBJ2-3, with 7 bases that match TRBD1. V shed 2 bases, J shed 6 bases, and the junction held 5 bases outside the gene matches. From germline, CDR1 is MGHDK and CDR2 SYGVNS. This CDR3 contains 14 residues. The CDR3 spells CASSEGQDPDTQYF. In DNA, the CDR3 is TGTGCCAGCAGTGAAGGACAGGACCCGGATACGCAGTATTTT.

The CDR3 sequence: CASSPGIDTQYF. The CDR3 DNA follows: TGTGCCAGCAGCCCCGGAATAGATACGCAGTATTTT. The V and J genes are TRBV13 and TRBJ2-3; D is unresolved. The CDR3 runs 12 residues. Germline lookup yields CDR1 PRHDT and CDR2 FYEKMQ (reference sequence). V dropped 5 bases and J dropped 5 bases, with 8 bases sitting between them.

This clonotype appeared once. The gene calls are TRBV12-3 or TRBV12-4 and TRBJ1-3; no reliable D call. CDR3 length: 14 residues. Trimming took 7 bases from V and 9 from J, leaving 19 bases between them. The CDR3 region has the DNA TGTGCCAGCACCCTCTACGGGCCTCTTAGCACCATATATTTT. Translating it yields CASTLYGPLSTIYF.

This clonotype was recorded a few times. V usage is TRBV4-2 and J usage is TRBJ2-7, with TRBD2 matching 9 bases. CDR3 length: 16 amino acids. Germline-derived CDR1 and CDR2 are LGHNA and YNFKEQ. Trimming took 4 bases from V and 4 from J; bases not matched to a gene: 11. The CDR3 DNA reads as TGTGCCAGCAGCCCCCGGACAGCGGGGGGACTATACGAGCAGTACTTC. Translation: CASSPRTAGGLYEQYF.